This passage covers 7 T cell receptor beta chains from one sample sequenced in a study of blood T cell repertoires in COVID-19. The protocol was immunoSEQ multiplex PCR, while the TCRdb copy is restricted to in-frame clones and leaves out a portion. The table has a few hundred thousand clones, around four fifths seen once. The sample consisted of peripheral blood. These receptors originate from a man between 60 and 70 years old with acute or convalescent COVID-19.

The chain employs TRBV19 and TRBJ2-3; a weak D match, TRBD2 (5 bases). The CDR3 is 14 residues long. Germline-derived CDR1 and CDR2 are LNHDA and SQIVND (reference sequence). Trimming shortened V by 5 bases and J by 0 bases, and 9 bases separated the two germline ends. The CDR3 spells CASSLWTSTDTQYF. The CDR3 region has the DNA TGTGCCAGTAGTCTTTGGACTAGCACAGATACGCAGTATTTT. Looking up the rest from reference TRBV19 and TRBJ2-3 gives the full variable domain: DGGITQSPKYLFRKEGQNVTLSCEQNLNHDAMYWYRQDPGQGLRLIYYSQIVNDFQKGDIAEGYSVSREKKESFPLTVTSAQKNPTAFYLCASSLWTSTDTQYFGPGTRLTVL.

This rearrangement joins TRBV10-3 to TRBJ1-4; D gene unclear. CDR1 and CDR2 (germline): ENHRY, SYGVKD. Trimming removed 0 bases at V and 10 bases at J, with 15 bases between. CDR3 size: 15 residues. This CDR3 reads CAISESGGSSGKLFF. In DNA, the CDR3 is TGTGCCATCAGTGAGTCGGGAGGGAGCTCGGGAAAACTGTTTTTT.

The count of this clone is one. The chain carries TRBV3-1 (or the pseudogene TRBV3-2) and TRBJ1-1; 9 nucleotides match TRBD1. J was trimmed by 0 bases and V by 4 bases; bases with no gene match: 6. The CDR3 consists of 16 residues. Germline V gene lookup returns CDR1 LGHDT and CDR2 YNNKEL (reference sequence). CDR3 bases: TGTGCCAGCAGCCGCGGGGACAGGGTGGTGAACACTGAAGCTTTCTTT. As protein: CASSRGDRVVNTEAFF.

The chain uses TRBV18 and TRBJ2-2, with 8 bases aligning to TRBD2. Germline values: CDR1 KGHSH, CDR2 LQKENI. V dropped 4 bases and J dropped 2; count of bases not matched to a gene: 6. The CDR3 consists of 16 residues. CDR3 region: CASSRGGTLNTGELFF. The CDR3 nucleotides read TGTGCCAGCTCACGCGGGGGGACTCTAAACACCGGGGAGCTGTTTTTT.

A single count supports this clone. The identical CDR3 is also encoded by other nucleotide sequences in the sample. This chain uses TRBV19 with TRBJ1-6; tentatively, D is TRBD1 (6 bases). V lost 7 bases to trimming and J lost 7 bases, with 14 bases between them. This CDR3 comprises 14 residues. The germline CDR1 and CDR2 sequences are LNHDA and SQIVND (reference sequence). CDR3 coding DNA: TGTGCCAGTAAAACGGGTCAGGGGAATTCACCCCTCCACTTT. It is translated as CASKTGQGNSPLHF.

This clone was seen just once. The chain couples TRBV19 to TRBJ1-1, with 7 positions matching TRBD1. J gave up 4 bases and V 6 bases, and 5 bases lay outside the gene matches. CDR3 length: 13 amino acids. CDR1 is LNHDA, CDR2 SQIVND, per germline (reference sequence). CDR3 in DNA: TGTGCCAGTAGCAGGGGGTACGGCACTGAAGCTTTCTTT. It codes for CASSRGYGTEAFF.

Comment on this clone: Other DNA sequences of this sample code for an identical CDR3. The chain recombines TRBV27 with TRBJ2-7, with 8 bases aligning to TRBD2. This CDR3 is built from 12 residues. The germline V gene has CDR1 MNHEY and CDR2 SMNVEV (reference sequence). V was clipped by 2 bases and J by 6 bases; unmatched bases: 0. For the CDR3, the DNA is TGTGCCAGCAGTTTACGGGGGGGCGAGCAGTACTTC. Encoded protein: CASSLRGGEQYF.